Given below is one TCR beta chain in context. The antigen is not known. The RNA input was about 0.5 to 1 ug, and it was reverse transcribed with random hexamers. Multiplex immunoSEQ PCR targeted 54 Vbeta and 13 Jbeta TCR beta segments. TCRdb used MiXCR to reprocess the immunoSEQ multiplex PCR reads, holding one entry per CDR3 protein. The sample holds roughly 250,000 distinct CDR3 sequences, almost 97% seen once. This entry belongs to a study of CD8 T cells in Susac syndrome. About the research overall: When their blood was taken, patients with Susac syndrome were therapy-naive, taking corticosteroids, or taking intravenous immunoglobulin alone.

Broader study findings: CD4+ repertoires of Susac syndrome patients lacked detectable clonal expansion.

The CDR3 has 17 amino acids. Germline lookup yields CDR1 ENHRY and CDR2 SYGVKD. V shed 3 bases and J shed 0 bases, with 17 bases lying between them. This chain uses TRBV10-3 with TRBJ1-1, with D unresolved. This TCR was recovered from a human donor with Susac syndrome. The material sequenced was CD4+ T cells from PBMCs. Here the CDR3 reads CAISDPVKGLVNTEAFF. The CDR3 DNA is TGTGCCATCAGTGACCCAGTCAAGGGCCTGGTGAACACTGAAGCTTTCTTT.